This entry lists 30 T cell receptor beta chains sequenced from one sample in a study of cytomegalovirus exposure and HLA in healthy donors. In the PCR, 60 Vbeta and 13 Jbeta primers were used. Sequenced by immunoSEQ multiplex PCR; TCRdb stores in-frame clones only, minus some. In the table there are around 120,000 clones, approximately 78% of which are singletons. Sequenced sample: PBMCs. The source is a woman in her thirties or forties in good health and CMV-seropositive.

This clone was counted between two and nine times. This rearrangement joins TRBV27 to TRBJ1-2, with D perhaps TRBD1 (5 bases). In germline, CDR1 is MNHEY, CDR2 SMNVEV (reference sequence). The germline V and J ends were trimmed by 5 bases and 4 bases, with 11 bases remaining between them. The CDR3 contains 13 residues. The CDR3 region is CASSSRVTYGYTF. The DNA of the CDR3 is TGTGCCAGCAGTAGCAGGGTTACCTATGGCTACACCTTC.

The chain links TRBV5-1 to TRBJ1-1; D call uncertain. Germline V gene data show CDR1 as SGHRS and CDR2 as YFSETQ. Trimming cost V 4 bases and J 1 base, with 8 bases left between them. The CDR3 runs 13 residues. DNA for the CDR3: TGCGCCAGCAGCCCACGGGAGAACACTGAAGCTTTCTTT. Protein product: CASSPRENTEAFF.

This clone was detected only a few times. The gene calls are TRBV6-5 and TRBJ2-7, with 10 bases lining up with TRBD1. In germline, CDR1 is MNHEY, CDR2 SVGAGI. V trimming: 2 bases; J trimming: 3 bases; junction bases outside the gene matches: 1. CDR3 length: 14 residues. CDR3 region: CASSYGDRGYEQYF. CDR3 coding DNA: TGTGCCAGCAGTTACGGGGACAGGGGCTACGAGCAGTACTTC.

V and J are TRBV5-6 and TRBJ2-1, with TRBD1 matching over 9 bases. The CDR3 consists of 13 residues. V lost 2 bases and J lost 9; bases outside the gene matches: 3. Germline V lookup: CDR1 SGHDT, CDR2 YYEEEE. The CDR3 nucleotides are TGTGCCAGCAGCTTCCAGGACAGGGGTGAGCAGTTCTTC. Encoded protein: CASSFQDRGEQFF.

The chain recombines TRBV12-5 with TRBJ2-7; 10 bases line up with TRBD2. Germline trimming cut 6 bases from V and 6 bases from J; bases unmatched to any gene: 8. The germline gives CDR1 LGHNT, CDR2 FRNRAP. The CDR3 is made up of 14 amino acids. In DNA form, the CDR3 reads TGTGCTAGTGGCCCCAGCGGGGGGGCTGGCGAGCAGTACTTC. Protein product: CASGPSGGAGEQYF. Using reference TRBV12-5 and TRBJ2-7 for the parts outside the CDR3, the full variable domain is DARVTQTPRHKVTEMGQEVTMRCQPILGHNTVFWYRQTMMQGLELLAYFRNRAPLDDSGMPKDRFSAEMPDATLATLKIQPSEPRDSAVYFCASGPSGGAGEQYFGPGTRLTVT.

The chain combines TRBV30 with TRBJ2-2; 7 nucleotides match TRBD2. The CDR3 covers 14 residues. The V gene's germline CDR1 is GTSNPN and CDR2 SVGIG (reference sequence). J was trimmed by 4 bases and V by 0 bases; bases with no gene match: 2. The CDR3, as DNA: TGTGCCTGGAGTGTAACGGGGGGCACCGGGGAGCTGTTTTTT. Translating gives CAWSVTGGTGELFF.

The rearrangement uses TRBV7-9 and TRBJ2-5; D may be TRBD2 (6 bases). Trimming shortened V by 5 bases and J by 5 bases, and 15 bases separated the two germline ends. Germline V lookup: CDR1 SEHNR, CDR2 FQNEAQ (reference sequence). The CDR3 spans 14 residues. The CDR3 coding sequence is TGTGCCAGCAGCGAGACCCTAGCGTCGGAGACCCAGTACTTC. Amino acid sequence: CASSETLASETQYF.

This clone was seen only a few times. This rearrangement joins TRBV9 to TRBJ2-2; D gene uncertain. V dropped 3 bases and J dropped 6 bases, with 15 bases sitting between them. The CDR3 is made up of 15 amino acids. Germline V gene data show CDR1 as SGDLS and CDR2 as YYNGEE. As DNA, the CDR3 is TGTGCCAGCAGCGACTTAACTCCGGTTGCCGGGGAGCTGTTTTTT. This codes for CASSDLTPVAGELFF.

The rearrangement links TRBV7-3 to TRBJ1-2; perhaps TRBD1 as D (5 bases). V lost 2 bases and J lost 2, with 12 bases in between. This CDR3 has 15 residues. Germline CDR1 is SGHTA and CDR2 is FQGTGA. CDR3 loop: CASSLARGGNYGYTF. The CDR3 DNA follows: TGTGCCAGCAGCTTAGCACGGGGGGGGAACTATGGCTACACCTTC.

This clone has a handful of counts. The chain links TRBV2 to TRBJ1-1; D is unclear. CDR1 is SNHLY and CDR2 is FYNNEI in the germline V gene. This CDR3 region has 11 residues. Trimming took 7 bases from V and 4 from J, leaving 7 bases between them. The CDR3 protein is CASTGVTEAFF. The CDR3 DNA is TGTGCCAGCACCGGGGTCACTGAAGCTTTCTTT.

This clone appeared a few times. V is TRBV9 and J is TRBJ2-3; TRBD2 aligns across 8 bases. The CDR3 sequence is 13 residues long. V shed 2 bases, J shed 7 bases, and the junction held 3 bases outside the gene matches. The germline CDR1 and CDR2 sequences are SGDLS and YYNGEE. The CDR3 sequence: CASSVIAGHTQYF. The DNA of the CDR3 is TGTGCCAGCAGCGTCATAGCGGGACATACGCAGTATTTT. The whole variable domain, remainder taken from reference TRBV9 and TRBJ2-3, is DSGVTQTPKHLITATGQRVTLRCSPRSGDLSVYWYQQSLDQGLQFLIQYYNGEERAKGNILERFSAQQFPDLHSELNLSSLELGDSALYFCASSVIAGHTQYFGPGTRLTVL.

V usage is TRBV12-5 and J usage is TRBJ2-3; D not resolved. Germline V gives CDR1 LGHNT, CDR2 FRNRAP. There are 14 residues in the CDR3. V was clipped by 1 base and J by 6 bases, with 11 bases between them. The CDR3 here is CASGLAQSRDTQYF. In DNA, the CDR3 is TGTGCTAGTGGTTTGGCTCAAAGCCGGGATACGCAGTATTTT.

The chain employs TRBV30 and TRBJ2-1; 9 bases are a match to TRBD2. Germline CDR1 reads GTSNPN; CDR2 reads SVGIG (reference sequence). There are 14 residues in the CDR3. Trimming cost V 1 base and J 9 bases; bases outside gene matches: 7. The CDR3 is CAWSEASGASEQFF. The CDR3 DNA reads as TGTGCCTGGAGTGAGGCTAGCGGGGCCAGTGAGCAGTTCTTC.

Notes on this clone: One end of the junction does not line up with germline, which may come from a read error. The genes are TRBV7-9 and TRBJ1-6; TRBD1 aligns across 8 bases. Germline V gives CDR1 SEHNR, CDR2 FQNEAQ (reference sequence). The CDR3 sequence is 16 residues long. The CDR3, as DNA: TGTTCCAGCAGCTCGGCCCGGACAGGGTCCAATTCACCCCTCCACTTT. This gives the protein CSSSSARTGSNSPLHF.

The chain links TRBV5-1 to TRBJ1-1; tentatively, D is TRBD1 (6 bases). The CDR3 covers 14 residues. The germline V gene encodes CDR1 SGHRS and CDR2 YFSETQ. Deletions cut 4 bases from V and 0 bases from J, with 10 bases between. This CDR3 reads CASSTGQMNTEAFF. As DNA, the CDR3 is TGCGCCAGCAGCACAGGACAGATGAACACTGAAGCTTTCTTT. Full variable domain (missing parts from reference TRBV5-1 and TRBJ1-1): KAGVTQTPRYLIKTRGQQVTLSCSPISGHRSVSWYQQTPGQGLQFLFEYFSETQRNKGNFPGRFSGRQFSNSRSEMNVSTLELGDSALYLCASSTGQMNTEAFFGQGTRLTVV.

This clone was seen just once. The chain is built from TRBV5-1 and TRBJ2-3; 7 nucleotides line up with TRBD2. With 0 bases clipped from V and 3 bases from J, the junction kept 10 bases outside the gene matches. The CDR3 runs to 17 residues. CDR1 is SGHRS, CDR2 YFSETQ, per germline. The CDR3 spells CASSLEPGGGGTDTQYF. The CDR3 coding sequence is TGCGCCAGCAGCTTGGAGCCGGGGGGTGGTGGTACAGATACGCAGTATTTT.

V is TRBV11-3 and J is TRBJ2-7; maybe TRBD2 (5 bases). V was trimmed by 2 bases and J by 4 bases, leaving 12 bases between them. This CDR3 contains 14 residues. Germline values: CDR1 SGHNT, CDR2 YENEEA. The CDR3, as DNA: TGTGCCAGCAGCTTAAGAGGGAACAGTTACGAGCAGTACTTC. It specifies CASSLRGNSYEQYF.

This clone appeared once. This chain links TRBV10-3 with TRBJ2-7, with a weak D call TRBD2 (7 bases). The CDR3 has 14 residues. V lost 0 bases and J 5 bases, leaving 11 bases between the germline ends. Germline V gene lookup returns CDR1 ENHRY and CDR2 SYGVKD. The chain's CDR3 is CAISESGGADEQYF. The CDR3 DNA is TGTGCCATCAGTGAGTCGGGGGGGGCCGACGAGCAGTACTTC.

This clone was observed a few times. This chain links TRBV7-9 with TRBJ2-7; unclear D gene. The germline CDR1 and CDR2 sequences are SEHNR and FQNEAQ (reference sequence). This CDR3 is 12 amino acids long. Trimming shortened V by 1 base and J by 6 bases, and 7 bases separated the two germline ends. The DNA for the CDR3 is TGTGCCAGCAGCTTAGTGAGTCGCGAGCAGTACTTC. As protein: CASSLVSREQYF.

For this clone: The junction shows a germline mismatch at one end, possibly a read error. The chain combines TRBV5-1 with TRBJ2-2; 7 bases line up with TRBD2. Germline CDR1 is SGHRS and CDR2 is YFSETQ. CDR3 size: 16 residues. The CDR3 DNA is TGCGCCAGCAGCTTGGAAGGGACTAAGAACACCGGGGGGCTGTTTTTT. Protein product: CASSLEGTKNTGGLFF.

The chain recombines TRBV7-6 with TRBJ2-2, with a weak D call TRBD2 (5 bases). Germline lookup yields CDR1 SGHVS and CDR2 FNYEAQ. The CDR3 runs 15 residues. Trimming took 5 bases from V and 7 from J, leaving 17 bases between them. The CDR3 DNA sequence: TGTGCCAGCAGCCCAAACGGACTTACTGGCGGGGAGCTGTTTTTT. It encodes CASSPNGLTGGELFF.

The V and J genes are TRBV5-1 and TRBJ2-1, with 8 positions matching TRBD1. After removal of 5 bases from V and 7 bases from J, the junction contained 11 bases not matched to a gene. Germline V gene sequence: CDR1 SGHRS, CDR2 YFSETQ. The CDR3 is made up of 15 amino acids. CDR3 DNA sequence: TGCGCCAGCAGTAGAGGGACAGGAGGAATGAATGAGCAGTTCTTC. Translated: CASSRGTGGMNEQFF.

The chain carries TRBV5-6 and TRBJ2-5, with a possible D match to TRBD1 (6 bases). V shed 2 bases and J shed 1 base, with 9 bases lying between them. The CDR3 is 14 amino acids. The V gene's germline CDR1 is SGHDT and CDR2 YYEEEE. DNA of the CDR3: TGTGCCAGCAGCTTTTACAGGGCCCAAGAGACCCAGTACTTC. This translates into CASSFYRAQETQYF. The complete variable domain, with remaining parts taken from reference TRBV5-6 and TRBJ2-5, reads DAGVTQSPTHLIKTRGQQVTLRCSPKSGHDTVSWYQQALGQGPQFIFQYYEEEERQRGNFPDRFSGHQFPNYSSELNVNALLLGDSALYLCASSFYRAQETQYFGPGTRLLVL.

V is TRBV6-5 and J is TRBJ1-4; the D gene is possibly TRBD1 (5 bases). CDR3 length: 15 amino acids. The germline gives CDR1 MNHEY, CDR2 SVGAGI. Trimming pared 3 bases from V and 4 bases from J, leaving 12 bases between. The CDR3 loop is CASSYFGQGNEKLFF. The CDR3 coding sequence is TGTGCCAGCAGTTATTTCGGGCAGGGTAATGAAAAACTGTTTTTT.

In this sample, this clone turned up many times. V is TRBV10-3 and J is TRBJ1-4; D not resolved. The CDR3 extends over 14 amino acids. Germline V gives CDR1 ENHRY, CDR2 SYGVKD. V dropped 3 bases and J dropped 8 bases, with 13 bases sitting between them. CDR3 protein: CAISDGGPEEKLFF. For the CDR3, the DNA is TGTGCCATCAGTGATGGAGGTCCCGAAGAAAAACTGTTTTTT.

The chain joins TRBV19 to TRBJ1-1; D remains ambiguous. Trimming took 10 bases from V and 10 from J, leaving 7 bases between them. Germline V gene sequence: CDR1 LNHDA, CDR2 SQIVND (reference sequence). The length of the CDR3 is 8 residues. The CDR3 region is CAKSVAFF. The CDR3 bases are TGTGCCAAATCGGTAGCTTTCTTT.

This chain uses TRBV5-1 with TRBJ2-3; perhaps TRBD2 as D (6 bases). CDR1 SGHRS and CDR2 YFSETQ come from the germline V gene. The CDR3 sequence is 18 residues long. V lost 0 bases, J lost 4 bases, and 21 bases lay in between. CDR3 bases: TGCGCCAGCAGCTTGGGGTCCGGCGGGGCCAGGAGCGCAGATACGCAGTATTTT. This translates into CASSLGSGGARSADTQYF.

The genes are TRBV7-2 and TRBJ2-7, with D hard to call. Per the germline V gene, CDR1 is SGHTA and CDR2 is FQGNSA. Trimming removed 7 bases from V and 3 bases from J, with 10 bases in between. This CDR3 contains 12 residues. This CDR3 reads CASNASGYEQYF. Written as DNA, the CDR3 is TGTGCCAGCAACGCCTCGGGCTACGAGCAGTACTTC.

The chain carries TRBV6-5 and TRBJ2-7, with D tentatively TRBD1 (6 bases). Germline V gene data show CDR1 as MNHEY and CDR2 as SVGAGI. The ends were cut back, 0 bases at V and 3 bases at J, with 12 bases in the middle. There are 15 residues in the CDR3. The CDR3 region is CASSYSRDIFYEQYF. CDR3 nucleotide sequence: TGTGCCAGCAGTTACTCTAGGGACATATTCTACGAGCAGTACTTC.

The V and J genes are TRBV5-6 and TRBJ1-1; D perhaps matches TRBD1 (5 bases). CDR3 size: 15 residues. Germline V gene sequence: CDR1 SGHDT, CDR2 YYEEEE. V was shortened by 6 bases and J by 1 base, with 16 bases between the two germline ends. The CDR3 is CASTIISQGNTEAFF. CDR3 DNA: TGTGCCAGCACTATTATTAGCCAGGGGAACACTGAAGCTTTCTTT. The entire variable domain, with the rest obtained from reference TRBV5-6 and TRBJ1-1, is as follows: DAGVTQSPTHLIKTRGQQVTLRCSPKSGHDTVSWYQQALGQGPQFIFQYYEEEERQRGNFPDRFSGHQFPNYSSELNVNALLLGDSALYLCASTIISQGNTEAFFGQGTRLTVV.